This T cell receptor (beta chain) stems from a study of blood T cells in healthy people across ages. For the second PCR, which ran for about 6 to 11 cycles, a sample-barcoded 5' primer and a J-beta primer mix were used. TCRdb processed the 5' RACE reads anew with MiXCR; each CDR3 protein has one entry. The sample holds about 570,000 distinct CDR3 sequences, about 25% seen once. A further study also used this sample, focusing on T cells of mothers and their children.

The sequencing sample was made of blood. The TCR sequence derives from a boy between 2 and 10 years old in good health.

The CDR3 protein is CASSPDPAYEQYF. The CDR3 DNA is TGCGCCAGCAGCCCAGACCCTGCCTACGAGCAGTACTTC. The rearrangement links TRBV5-1 to TRBJ2-7; D uncertain. V shed 4 bases and J shed 2 bases, with 10 bases lying between them. Germline V gives CDR1 SGHRS, CDR2 YFSETQ. The CDR3 is made up of 13 amino acids.